The sequence of this T cell receptor (beta chain) was determined in a study of neurological immune-mediated disorders. This CDR3 contains 15 residues. Trimming removed 0 bases at V and 0 bases at J, with 3 bases between. MiXCR, run by TCRdb on the 5' RACE reads, gives a single entry per CDR3 protein. Of tens of thousands of distinct CDR3 sequences listed, about an eighth are singletons. This clonotype has at least ten counts. Sequencing was done on a sample of PBMCs. The chain links TRBV12-3 or TRBV12-4 to TRBJ2-6; no clear D gene. This sequence was found in a man between 60 and 70 years old in good health. The CDR3 sequence: CASSLALSGANVLTF. CDR3 bases: TGTGCCAGCAGTTTAGCCCTCTCTGGGGCCAACGTCCTGACTTTC.